The 10 T cell receptor beta chains listed next were all sequenced from one sample in a study of blood T cell repertoires in COVID-19. Data came from immunoSEQ multiplex PCR; TCRdb stores just in-frame clones and leaves some out. The data show some 120,000 clones, more than 75% seen once. Sample: peripheral blood. The receptors shown here come from a woman aged 50 to 60 who had recovered from COVID-19.

This chain connects TRBV11-3 to TRBJ1-1, with D possibly TRBD1 on 5 matching bases. Germline lookup yields CDR1 SGHNT and CDR2 YENEEA. The CDR3 contains 17 residues. Trimming stripped 4 bases from V and 4 bases from J, with 22 bases between. The CDR3 DNA reads as TGTGCCAGCAGCTGGAGGGACCGCGTGGGAAGGGGCACTGAAGCTTTCTTT. Encoded protein: CASSWRDRVGRGTEAFF.

In this sample, this clone turned up once. The J gene is TRBJ2-1, the V gene TRBV29-1, with D perhaps matching TRBD2 (6 bases). Germline CDR1 and CDR2: SQVTM and ANQGSEA. V gave up 5 bases and J gave up 7 bases, with 18 bases separating them. The CDR3 loop spans 14 amino acids. CDR3 sequence reads: CSVPGTLMGNEQFF. DNA for the CDR3: TGCAGCGTTCCTGGGACTCTCATGGGGAATGAGCAGTTCTTC.

V usage is TRBV11-3 and J usage is TRBJ2-2; the D is unclear. V was clipped by 7 bases and J by 3 bases, with 9 bases between them. Germline V gene lookup returns CDR1 SGHNT and CDR2 YENEEA. The CDR3 is 13 residues long. The CDR3 DNA reads TGTGCCAGCACGACTCGGTACACCGGGGAGCTGTTTTTT. It specifies CASTTRYTGELFF.

J is TRBJ2-7 and V is TRBV6-2 or TRBV6-3; 7 nucleotides align to TRBD2. This CDR3 is built from 20 residues. CDR1 and CDR2 from the germline V gene are MNHEY and SVGEGT. V was clipped by 0 bases and J by 1 base; unmatched bases: 18. As DNA, the CDR3 is TGTGCCAGCAGTTACTCGATTGGACCGTCAGGAGCGGGGAAGTCCTACGAGCAGTACTTC. As protein: CASSYSIGPSGAGKSYEQYF.

The chain uses TRBV6-6 and TRBJ2-1; 9 bases match TRBD1. Germline V gene lookup returns CDR1 MNHNY and CDR2 SVGAGI (reference sequence). Trimming removed 2 bases from V and 7 bases from J; junction bases left unmatched: 6. This CDR3 spans 15 amino acids. CDR3 coding DNA: TGTGCCAGCAGTTACCCGACAGGGGGAAAGAATGAGCAGTTCTTC. It encodes CASSYPTGGKNEQFF.

The genes are TRBV19 and TRBJ1-1, with D possibly matching TRBD1 (5 bases). The CDR3 totals 15 residues. V was cut by 7 bases and J by 2 bases, with 17 bases left in between. Germline CDR1 is LNHDA and CDR2 is SQIVND (reference sequence). CDR3 DNA sequence: TGTGCCAGTACTACCTTGACAGCACTTAACACTGAAGCTTTCTTT. This gives the protein CASTTLTALNTEAFF.

J is TRBJ2-7 and V is TRBV15, with 10 bases lining up with TRBD1. Germline lookup yields CDR1 LNHNV and CDR2 YYDKDF (reference sequence). The CDR3 sequence is 14 residues long. The junction had 4 bases not matched to a gene; V was cut back by 5 bases and J by 3 bases. The CDR3 loop is CATSAGTGVYEQYF. DNA for the CDR3: TGTGCCACCAGCGCCGGGACAGGGGTCTACGAGCAGTACTTC.

V and J are TRBV2 and TRBJ1-6, with TRBD1 as a possible D gene (5 bases). The CDR3 extends over 15 amino acids. Trimming cost V 4 bases and J 9 bases, with 16 bases left between them. The germline V gene has CDR1 SNHLY and CDR2 FYNNEI. CDR3 nucleotides: TGTGCCAGCAGTGTAGGTCCCAGGGTCGGTTCACCCCTCCACTTT. It yields the protein CASSVGPRVGSPLHF.

The chain uses TRBV5-3 and TRBJ1-4; D gene unclear. TRBV5-3 is annotated as an ORF whose role is uncertain. V lost 1 base and J 13 bases, leaving 20 bases between the germline ends. The CDR3 spans 15 residues. CDR3 DNA sequence: TGTGCCAGAAGCTTGCTTTCGGGGTTGTGCGATAGACTGTTTTTT. Protein sequence: CARSLLSGLCDRLFF.

The rearrangement links TRBV6-5 to TRBJ1-3; D gene ambiguous. The CDR3 is 12 amino acids. Trimming cost V 6 bases and J 4 bases, with 7 bases left between them. Germline loops: CDR1 MNHEY, CDR2 SVGAGI. The CDR3 sequence: CASRSQGNTIYF. The DNA of the CDR3 is TGTGCCAGCAGGTCCCAGGGAAACACCATATATTTT.